Below, 9 T cell receptor beta chains from the same sample are listed, as sequenced in a study of cytomegalovirus exposure and HLA in healthy donors. In the PCR, 60 Vbeta and 13 Jbeta primers were used. Assay: immunoSEQ multiplex PCR; the TCRdb copy retains only in-frame clones and omits some. In all, the sample yields 40,000 to 50,000 clones. Sample: PBMCs. These receptors came from a woman in her 30s in good health and CMV-seronegative.

The chain links TRBV19 to TRBJ1-5; D remains ambiguous. The V gene lost 4 bases and the J gene lost 4 bases, with 23 bases spanning the gap. The CDR3 extends over 18 amino acids. Germline CDR1 reads LNHDA; CDR2 reads SQIVND (reference sequence). CDR3 DNA sequence: TGTGCCAGTAGTACCGGGGTTCTGGTGGAAAGGGAGAATCAGCCCCAGCATTTT. Translation: CASSTGVLVERENQPQHF. The whole variable domain, filled in from reference TRBV19 and TRBJ1-5, reads DGGITQSPKYLFRKEGQNVTLSCEQNLNHDAMYWYRQDPGQGLRLIYYSQIVNDFQKGDIAEGYSVSREKKESFPLTVTSAQKNPTAFYLCASSTGVLVERENQPQHFGDGTRLSIL.

The gene calls are TRBV29-1 and TRBJ2-3, with D maybe TRBD1 (6 bases). The germline V gene has CDR1 SQVTM and CDR2 ANQGSEA. The CDR3 loop spans 12 amino acids. Trimming shortened V by 7 bases and J by 0 bases, and 8 bases separated the two germline ends. This CDR3 is CSGTDSTDTQYF. The CDR3 nucleotides read TGCAGCGGGACAGACAGCACAGATACGCAGTATTTT.

The chain is built from TRBV2 and TRBJ1-1, with D possibly matching TRBD1 (6 bases). The germline V gene has CDR1 SNHLY and CDR2 FYNNEI. V lost 2 bases to trimming and J lost 4 bases, with 14 bases between them. The CDR3 spans 15 residues. The CDR3 here is CASSERGGSGTEAFF. CDR3 DNA sequence: TGTGCCAGCAGTGAAAGAGGGGGATCAGGCACTGAAGCTTTCTTT.

This chain uses TRBV29-1 with TRBJ2-5; tentative D call: TRBD1 (5 bases). The CDR3 loop spans 13 amino acids. CDR1 SQVTM and CDR2 ANQGSEA come from the germline V gene. The germline V and J ends were trimmed by 3 bases and 7 bases, with 15 bases remaining between them. CDR3 sequence reads: CSVEFNRRGTQYF. The CDR3 bases are TGCAGCGTTGAGTTTAACAGGCGAGGGACCCAGTACTTC. The full variable domain, with the rest looked up from reference TRBV29-1 and TRBJ2-5, is SAVISQKPSRDICQRGTSLTIQCQVDSQVTMMFWYRQQPGQSLTLIATANQGSEATYESGFVIDKFPISRPNLTFSTLTVSNMSPEDSSIYLCSVEFNRRGTQYFGPGTRLLVL.

The genes are TRBV2 and TRBJ2-7, with TRBD1 matching 7 bases. The junction had 5 bases not matched to a gene; V was cut back by 5 bases and J by 1 base. CDR1 and CDR2 from the germline V gene are SNHLY and FYNNEI. This CDR3 has 14 residues. The CDR3 DNA reads TGTGCCAGCAGTAATCCGGGACAGTCCTACGAGCAGTACTTC. It encodes CASSNPGQSYEQYF.

The rearrangement uses TRBV4-1 and TRBJ2-7, with TRBD2 matching over 10 bases. CDR3 length: 15 residues. Unmatched junction bases numbered 5, after V lost 0 bases and J lost 6 bases. Germline assignment: CDR1 MGHRA and CDR2 YSYEKL. CDR3 in DNA: TGCGCCAGCAGCCAAGATTGGGTAGCGGGAGGCGAGCAGTACTTC. Protein: CASSQDWVAGGEQYF.

This chain uses TRBV5-8 with TRBJ1-2; D is uncertain. Germline CDR1 reads SGHTS; CDR2 reads YDEGEE. The ends were cut back, 5 bases at V and 3 bases at J, with 14 bases in the middle. The CDR3 loop spans 14 amino acids. CDR3 nucleotide sequence: TGTGCCAGCAGACCGGAAAGGGAGGACTATGGCTACACCTTC. Encoded protein: CASRPEREDYGYTF.

The V call is TRBV5-1, the J call TRBJ2-1, with 7 bases aligning to TRBD2. Germline CDR1 reads SGHRS; CDR2 reads YFSETQ. V lost 0 bases to trimming and J lost 7 bases; unmatched junction nucleotides: 7. This CDR3 region has 15 residues. CDR3 DNA: TGCGCCAGCAGCTTGGACAGTTCAGCGGGAAATGAGCAGTTCTTC. This translates into CASSLDSSAGNEQFF.

The chain couples TRBV7-2 to TRBJ1-1; D unresolved. The V gene's germline CDR1 is SGHTA and CDR2 FQGNSA. Trimming removed 1 base at V and 4 bases at J, with 16 bases between. This CDR3 region has 16 residues. Here the CDR3 DNA reads TGTGCCAGCAGCTTAGTGTCGGGTGGTGCGGGCACTGAAGCTTTCTTT. This sequence encodes CASSLVSGGAGTEAFF.